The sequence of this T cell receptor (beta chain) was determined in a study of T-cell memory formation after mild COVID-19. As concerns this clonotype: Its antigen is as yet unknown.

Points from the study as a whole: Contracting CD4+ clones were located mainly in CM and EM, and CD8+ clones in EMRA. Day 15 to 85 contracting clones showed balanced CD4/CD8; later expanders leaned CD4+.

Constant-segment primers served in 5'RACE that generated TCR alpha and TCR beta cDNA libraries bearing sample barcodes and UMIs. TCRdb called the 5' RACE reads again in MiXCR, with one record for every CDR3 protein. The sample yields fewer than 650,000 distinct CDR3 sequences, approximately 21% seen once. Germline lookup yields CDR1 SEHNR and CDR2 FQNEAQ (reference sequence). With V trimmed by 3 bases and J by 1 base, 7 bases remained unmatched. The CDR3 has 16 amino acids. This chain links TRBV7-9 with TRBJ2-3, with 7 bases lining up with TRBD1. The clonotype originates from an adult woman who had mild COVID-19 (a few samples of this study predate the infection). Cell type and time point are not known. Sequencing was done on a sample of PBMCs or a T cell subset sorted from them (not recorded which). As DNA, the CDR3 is TGTGCCAGCAGCTTCCGTCCCGGGACAGGCACAGATACGCAGTATTTT. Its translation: CASSFRPGTGTDTQYF.